Presented here are 18 T cell receptor beta chains from one specimen sequenced in a study of T-cell memory formation after mild COVID-19. TCRdb re-called the 5' RACE reads through MiXCR, storing one row per CDR3 protein. The sample consists of fewer than 200,000 distinct CDR3 sequences, about 22% of them appearing once. The specimen sequenced was PBMCs or a T cell subset sorted from them (not recorded which). These receptors were taken from an adult woman who had mild COVID-19 (a few samples of this study predate the infection). Cell type and time point are not known.

Written as DNA, the CDR3 is TGTGCCAGCAGCACCCGGGACAGGGTGGTTGGAGAGCAGTACTTC. Protein product: CASSTRDRVVGEQYF. This chain uses TRBV11-2 with TRBJ2-7; 9 bases agree with TRBD1. Per germline, CDR1 SGHAT and CDR2 FQNNGV. The CDR3 runs to 15 residues. Trimming took 5 bases from V and 7 from J; bases not matched to a gene: 12.

The J gene is TRBJ2-7, the V gene TRBV7-6; D is perhaps TRBD1 (6 bases). The CDR3 length is 14 residues. Germline values: CDR1 SGHVS, CDR2 FNYEAQ. V shed 3 bases and J shed 5 bases, with 14 bases lying between them. CDR3 region: CASSLFRGEDEQYF. The CDR3 DNA reads as TGTGCCAGCAGCTTGTTCAGGGGTGAGGACGAGCAGTACTTC. The whole variable domain, remainder taken from reference TRBV7-6 and TRBJ2-7, is GAGVSQSPRYKVTKRGQDVALRCDPISGHVSLYWYRQALGQGPEFLTYFNYEAQQDKSGLPNDRFSAERPEGSISTLTIQRTEQRDSAMYRCASSLFRGEDEQYFGPGTRLTVT.

This clonotype has only a few counts. CDR3 DNA sequence: TGTGCCAGCAGCCAATACGGGGGGCCTGGAAACACCATATATTTT. It yields the protein CASSQYGGPGNTIYF. The chain couples TRBV7-6 to TRBJ1-3, with D possibly matching TRBD1 (6 bases). Germline CDR1 reads SGHVS; CDR2 reads FNYEAQ. The V and J ends lost 5 bases and 2 bases respectively, with 13 bases between them. The length of the CDR3 is 15 residues.

This sequence joins TRBV6-2 or TRBV6-3 and TRBJ2-5; D is perhaps TRBD2 (5 bases). This CDR3 has 14 amino acids. Trimming removed 2 bases from V and 5 bases from J, with 12 bases in between. Germline CDR1 is MNHEY and CDR2 is SVGEGT. CDR3 nucleotides: TGTGCCAGCAGTTACGGCCTAGCTCGGGAGACCCAGTACTTC. Its protein is CASSYGLARETQYF.

This clonotype has a handful of counts. This chain joins TRBV4-2 and TRBJ2-5; D call uncertain. Germline-derived CDR1 and CDR2 are LGHNA and YNFKEQ. With 1 base removed from V and 0 bases from J, the gap between germline ends came to 12 bases. This CDR3 region has 16 residues. CDR3 sequence reads: CASSQGRRQYQETQYF. CDR3 nucleotide sequence: TGTGCCAGCAGCCAAGGTCGGCGGCAGTACCAAGAGACCCAGTACTTC.

This clonotype has only a few counts. The gene calls are TRBV7-9 and TRBJ2-1; D tentatively fits TRBD1 or TRBD2 (5 bases each). The CDR3 extends over 14 amino acids. Germline V CDR1 and CDR2: SEHNR, FQNEAQ (reference sequence). V lost 4 bases and J lost 8, with 15 bases in between. The CDR3 nucleotides read TGTGCCAGCAGCTCCCCAGGTCAGGGAGATGAGCAGTTCTTC. This encodes CASSSPGQGDEQFF.

This clonotype was counted only a few times. V gene TRBV7-6 combines with J gene TRBJ2-7; TRBD1 is a possible D gene (6 bases). The germline CDR1 and CDR2 sequences are SGHVS and FNYEAQ. The CDR3 runs 14 residues. V dropped 2 bases and J dropped 2 bases, with 10 bases sitting between them. The CDR3 sequence is CASSLPGAPYEQYF. The CDR3 DNA reads as TGTGCCAGCAGCTTACCAGGGGCCCCCTACGAGCAGTACTTC.

The CDR3 here is CASRTGSNEQFF. The CDR3 nucleotides are TGTGCCAGCAGAACAGGGTCCAATGAGCAGTTCTTC. The gene calls are TRBV11-3 and TRBJ2-1, with D maybe TRBD1 (6 bases). Germline V gene data show CDR1 as SGHNT and CDR2 as YENEEA. V lost 6 bases and J 6 bases, leaving 9 bases between the germline ends. The CDR3 covers 12 residues.

This clonotype was counted a few times. The CDR3 is CASSQTGDTEAFF. The CDR3 coding sequence is TGTGCCAGCAGTCAAACAGGGGACACTGAAGCTTTCTTT. The chain joins TRBV2 to TRBJ1-1, with 7 bases that match TRBD1. Germline lookup yields CDR1 SNHLY and CDR2 FYNNEI. There are 13 residues in the CDR3. The trim removed 5 bases at V and 3 bases at J, leaving 3 bases unmatched.

This clonotype has only a few counts. The V call is TRBV27, the J call TRBJ2-5; the D call may be TRBD1 or TRBD2 (5 bases each). V was pared by 6 bases and J by 1 base, with 9 bases between. Germline assignment: CDR1 MNHEY and CDR2 SMNVEV (reference sequence). CDR3 size: 13 residues. DNA of the CDR3: TGTGCCAGCAGCCGGGACGGCCAAGAGACCCAGTACTTC. Protein product: CASSRDGQETQYF.

CDR3 bases: TGTGCCAGCAGCGTAGGTGTTGTGGGGCTGGAGACTGAAGCTTTCTTT. Its translation: CASSVGVVGLETEAFF. The chain uses TRBV9 and TRBJ1-1, with a possible D match to TRBD1 (5 bases). V gave up 0 bases and J gave up 5 bases, with 17 bases separating them. The CDR3 loop spans 16 amino acids. From germline, CDR1 is SGDLS and CDR2 YYNGEE.

This clonotype was seen a handful of times. The V gene is TRBV24-1, the J gene TRBJ2-2; 7 bases align to TRBD1. Losses at the gene ends were 4 bases for V and 0 bases for J; bases not matched to a gene: 4. CDR3 size: 16 residues. Germline V gene lookup returns CDR1 KGHDR and CDR2 SFDVKD. The CDR3 spells CATSDDGQANTGELFF. DNA for the CDR3: TGTGCCACCAGTGACGATGGACAGGCGAACACCGGGGAGCTGTTTTTT.

The chain uses TRBV7-9 and TRBJ2-1, with 10 bases aligning to TRBD2. Germline-derived CDR1 and CDR2 are SEHNR and FQNEAQ (reference sequence). The trim removed 5 bases at V and 4 bases at J, leaving 11 bases unmatched. The CDR3 loop spans 17 amino acids. CDR3 residues: CASSARPGTSEYNEQFF. Here the CDR3 DNA reads TGTGCCAGCAGCGCCAGACCTGGGACTAGCGAATACAATGAGCAGTTCTTC.

This clonotype occurred a few times. CDR3 region: CASSLSGFEQFF. CDR3 DNA sequence: TGTGCCAGCAGTTTATCGGGGTTCGAGCAGTTCTTC. The chain is built from TRBV27 and TRBJ2-1; D is undetermined. V was shortened by 0 bases and J by 10 bases, with 7 bases between the two germline ends. Germline assignment: CDR1 MNHEY and CDR2 SMNVEV (reference sequence). This CDR3 contains 12 residues.

In this sample, this clonotype turned up a few times. This chain links TRBV4-3 with TRBJ1-3; no firm D call. This CDR3 has 16 residues. V was shortened by 0 bases and J by 0 bases, with 9 bases between the two germline ends. The germline gives CDR1 LGHNA, CDR2 YSLEER. CDR3 nucleotides: TGCGCCAGCAGCCAAGACCTCAGAAGCTCTGGAAACACCATATATTTT. This sequence encodes CASSQDLRSSGNTIYF.

This clonotype was observed a few times. The genes are TRBV11-2 and TRBJ1-2, with 9 bases matching TRBD1. V dropped 1 base and J dropped 5; count of bases not matched to a gene: 5. Germline assignment: CDR1 SGHAT and CDR2 FQNNGV. This CDR3 is 15 amino acids long. The CDR3 DNA is TGTGCCAGCAGCTTAGGCCGGACAGGGGTTTATGGCTACACCTTC. This encodes CASSLGRTGVYGYTF.

In its sample, this clonotype was seen a few times. The rearrangement joins TRBV4-3 to TRBJ1-4; 7 nucleotides line up with TRBD1. Germline CDR1 LGHNA, CDR2 YSLEER. The CDR3 consists of 15 residues. The V segment lost 1 base and the J segment 7 bases; nucleotides outside the gene matches: 6. The CDR3 nucleotides read TGCGCCAGCAGCCAAGGGACAGGATTAAGTGAAAAACTGTTTTTT. It encodes CASSQGTGLSEKLFF.

In its sample, this clonotype was seen a few times. The V gene is TRBV7-2, the J gene TRBJ2-7; TRBD1 aligns across 8 bases. The CDR3 runs 12 residues. V shed 10 bases, J shed 4 bases, and the junction held 6 bases outside the gene matches. Germline V gives CDR1 SGHTA, CDR2 FQGNSA. Here the CDR3 reads CAIGQGPYEQYF. The CDR3, as DNA: TGTGCCATAGGACAGGGTCCTTACGAGCAGTACTTC.